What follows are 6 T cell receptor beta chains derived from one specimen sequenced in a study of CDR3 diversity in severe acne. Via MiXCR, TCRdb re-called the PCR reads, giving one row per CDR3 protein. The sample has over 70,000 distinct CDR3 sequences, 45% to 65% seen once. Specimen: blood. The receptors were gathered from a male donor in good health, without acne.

CDR3 DNA sequence: TGTGCCACCGAGGGGACTAGCGAGAGCACAGATACGCAGTATTTT. The encoded protein is CATEGTSESTDTQYF. The rearrangement links TRBV10-3 to TRBJ2-3; 10 positions match TRBD2. V dropped 10 bases and J dropped 0; count of bases not matched to a gene: 7. Germline V gene data show CDR1 as ENHRY and CDR2 as SYGVKD. The CDR3 contains 15 residues.

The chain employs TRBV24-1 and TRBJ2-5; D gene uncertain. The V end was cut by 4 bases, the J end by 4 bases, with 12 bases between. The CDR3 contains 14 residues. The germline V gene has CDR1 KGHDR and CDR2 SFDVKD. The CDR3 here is CATSDPPPLETQYF. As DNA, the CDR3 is TGTGCCACCAGTGACCCCCCCCCTCTAGAGACCCAGTACTTC.

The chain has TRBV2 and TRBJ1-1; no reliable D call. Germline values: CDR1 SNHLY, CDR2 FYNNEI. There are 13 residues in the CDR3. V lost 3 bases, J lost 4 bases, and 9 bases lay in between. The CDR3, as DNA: TGTGCCAGCAGTGAGATAAGGGCCACTGAAGCTTTCTTT. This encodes CASSEIRATEAFF.

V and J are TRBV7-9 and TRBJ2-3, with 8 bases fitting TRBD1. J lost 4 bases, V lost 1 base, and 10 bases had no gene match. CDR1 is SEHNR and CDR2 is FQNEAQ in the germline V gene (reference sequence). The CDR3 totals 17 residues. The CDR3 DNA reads TGTGCCAGCAGCTTAGGCCCGACAGGGGATTTTCCAGATACGCAGTATTTT. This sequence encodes CASSLGPTGDFPDTQYF. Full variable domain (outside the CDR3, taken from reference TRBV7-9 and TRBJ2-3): DTGVSQNPRHKITKRGQNVTFRCDPISEHNRLYWYRQTLGQGPEFLTYFQNEAQLEKSRLLSDRFSAERPKGSFSTLEIQRTEQGDSAMYLCASSLGPTGDFPDTQYFGPGTRLTVL.

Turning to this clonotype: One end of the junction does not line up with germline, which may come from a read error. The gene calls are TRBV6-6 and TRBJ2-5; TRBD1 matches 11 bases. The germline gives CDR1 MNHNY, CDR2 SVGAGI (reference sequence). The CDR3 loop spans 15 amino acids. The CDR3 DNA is TGTGCCACCAGTCCGGGACAGGGGGATTGTCGGACCCAGTACTTC. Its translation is CATSPGQGDCRTQYF.

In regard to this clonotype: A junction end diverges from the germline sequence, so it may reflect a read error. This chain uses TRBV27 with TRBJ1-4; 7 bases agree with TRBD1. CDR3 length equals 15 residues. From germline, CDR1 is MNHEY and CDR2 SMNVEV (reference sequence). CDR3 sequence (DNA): TGTGCCAGCAGTTCCGGGACAGCTGAGAATGAAGAACTGTTTTTT. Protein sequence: CASSSGTAENEELFF.